This entry features one T cell receptor (beta chain) sequence. CDR1 is MNHEY and CDR2 is SVGEGT in the germline V gene. The CDR3 spans 16 residues. Trimming pared 0 bases from V and 0 bases from J, leaving 11 bases between. The sample originates from a study of blood T cell repertoires in COVID-19. Study in general: Italy, Spain and the United States were the sources of the convalescent and acute COVID-19 samples. Sources were T cells, B-cell-depleted T cells, or PBMCs; the material itself was cDNA or gDNA.

Original processing methods: Amplification of reference gene primers was used by the study to estimate nucleated cell counts. Profiled with immunoSEQ multiplex PCR; TCRdb holds only in-frame clones, not every one. The D gene and trimming were derived from the DNA, and the V and J assignments and clone size from that table. The sample shows roughly 97,000 clones, more than 75% of them seen only once. The gene calls are TRBV6-2 or TRBV6-3 and TRBJ1-1; D might be TRBD1 (5 bases). The receptor comes from a man in his sixties with acute or convalescent COVID-19. The sample comprised peripheral blood. The CDR3 nucleotides read TGTGCCAGCAGTTACTCAGTCGACAGATTGAACACTGAAGCTTTCTTT. Amino acids: CASSYSVDRLNTEAFF.